Listed below are T cell receptor beta chains from one sample, sequenced in a study of blood T cell repertoires in COVID-19. Repertoires were generated with immunoSEQ multiplex PCR, while TCRdb's copy carries only in-frame clones and drops some. This sample carries some 96,000 clones, under 90% of them seen once, and the ten largest clones take roughly 13%. Sequencing input: peripheral blood. The receptors come from a human donor in a cohort sampled during active COVID-19. The CDR3 runs from the conserved cysteine through the conserved F or W. The D gene is left open where the match is weak. Clone size, where shown, is once, few, many, or a class for clones that have expanded.

v_gene: TRBV6-2/TRBV6-3; d_gene: -; j_gene: TRBJ1-2; abundance: -; CDR3aa: CASSYSKGGYTF; CDR3nt: TGTGCCAGCAGTTACTCGAAGGGGGGCTACACCTTC
v_gene: TRBV7-8; d_gene: TRBD1; j_gene: TRBJ2-5; abundance: few; CDR3aa: CASSPPNTGVGETQYF; CDR3nt: TGTGCCAGCAGCCCACCCAACACAGGGGTTGGAGAGACCCAGTACTTC
v_gene: TRBV19; d_gene: -; j_gene: TRBJ2-4; abundance: -; CDR3aa: CATGLNINIQYF; CDR3nt: TGTGCCACGGGTTTAAATATAAACATTCAGTACTTC
v_gene: TRBV5-1; d_gene: -; j_gene: TRBJ2-7; abundance: -; CDR3aa: CASSLDAGAWAEQYF; CDR3nt: TGCGCCAGCAGCTTGGATGCGGGGGCGTGGGCCGAGCAGTACTTC
v_gene: TRBV3-1/TRBV3-2; d_gene: TRBD1; j_gene: TRBJ1-5; abundance: -; CDR3aa: CASSQGLGQGASSNQPQHF; CDR3nt: TGTGCCAGCAGCCAAGGTTTGGGACAGGGGGCCTCGAGCAATCAGCCCCAGCATTTT
v_gene: TRBV5-1; d_gene: TRBD2; j_gene: TRBJ2-5; abundance: -; CDR3aa: CASSLMGGETQYF; CDR3nt: TGCGCCAGCAGCTTGATGGGGGGGGAGACCCAGTACTTC
v_gene: TRBV7-9; d_gene: -; j_gene: TRBJ1-5; abundance: -; CDR3aa: CASSLDSQPQHF; CDR3nt: TGTGCCAGCAGCTTGGACTCTCAGCCCCAGCATTTT
v_gene: TRBV15; d_gene: TRBD1; j_gene: TRBJ1-6; abundance: -; CDR3aa: CATSTKGAGSPLHF; CDR3nt: TGTGCCACCAGCACGAAGGGGGCAGGGTCACCCCTCCACTTT
v_gene: TRBV6-4; d_gene: -; j_gene: TRBJ1-1; abundance: once; CDR3aa: CASSAQGNTEAFF; CDR3nt: TGTGCCAGCAGTGCCCAGGGTAACACTGAAGCTTTCTTT
v_gene: TRBV6-2/TRBV6-3; d_gene: TRBD1; j_gene: TRBJ1-5; abundance: few; CDR3aa: CASSLTGTGTYSNQPQHF; CDR3nt: TGTGCCAGCAGCCTAACCGGGACAGGGACATATAGCAATCAGCCCCAGCATTTT
v_gene: TRBV6-5; d_gene: -; j_gene: TRBJ1-5; abundance: -; CDR3aa: CASSYGTLSNQPQHF; CDR3nt: TGTGCCAGCAGTTACGGGACACTTAGCAATCAGCCCCAGCATTTT
v_gene: TRBV7-9; d_gene: TRBD2; j_gene: TRBJ2-5; abundance: -; CDR3aa: CASSWGTSGRGSQETQYF; CDR3nt: TGTGCCAGCAGCTGGGGGACTAGCGGGAGAGGGTCCCAAGAGACCCAGTACTTC
v_gene: TRBV7-6; d_gene: TRBD1; j_gene: TRBJ2-2; abundance: -; CDR3aa: CASSETGGAFGELFF; CDR3nt: TGTGCCAGCAGCGAAACAGGGGGCGCGTTCGGGGAGCTGTTTTTT
v_gene: TRBV6-1; d_gene: -; j_gene: TRBJ2-1; abundance: -; CDR3aa: CASSEDVGRNEQFF; CDR3nt: TGTGCCAGCAGTGAAGATGTGGGGCGCAATGAGCAGTTCTTC
v_gene: TRBV27; d_gene: -; j_gene: TRBJ1-4; abundance: -; CDR3aa: CASSSFGPNAGDEKLFF; CDR3nt: TGTGCCAGCAGTTCCTTCGGTCCCAATGCAGGTGATGAAAAACTGTTTTTT
v_gene: TRBV10-3; d_gene: TRBD1; j_gene: TRBJ2-7; abundance: -; CDR3aa: CAISRDREDEQYF; CDR3nt: TGTGCCATCAGTCGGGACAGGGAGGACGAGCAGTACTTC
v_gene: TRBV5-1; d_gene: TRBD1; j_gene: TRBJ2-1; abundance: once; CDR3aa: CASSPRPGQGILDEQFF; CDR3nt: TGCGCCAGCAGCCCCCGACCGGGACAGGGAATCTTGGATGAGCAGTTCTTC
v_gene: TRBV6-2/TRBV6-3; d_gene: -; j_gene: TRBJ2-1; abundance: -; CDR3aa: CASSQPSSSYNEQFF; CDR3nt: TGTGCCAGCAGCCAGCCTAGCAGCTCCTACAATGAGCAGTTCTTC
v_gene: TRBV10-1; d_gene: TRBD2; j_gene: TRBJ2-3; abundance: -; CDR3aa: CASSAGGPDTQYF; CDR3nt: TGCGCCAGCAGTGCGGGAGGGCCAGATACGCAGTATTTT
v_gene: TRBV7-7; d_gene: TRBD2; j_gene: TRBJ2-7; abundance: -; CDR3aa: CASPVGTSGNHEQYF; CDR3nt: TGTGCTAGCCCCGTAGGGACTAGCGGGAACCACGAGCAGTACTTC
v_gene: TRBV7-2; d_gene: -; j_gene: TRBJ2-1; abundance: -; CDR3aa: CASSQQGNEQFF; CDR3nt: TGTGCCAGCAGCCAACAGGGAAATGAGCAGTTCTTC
v_gene: TRBV5-1; d_gene: -; j_gene: TRBJ2-3; abundance: once; CDR3aa: CASSFGSSTSTDTQYF; CDR3nt: TGCGCCAGCAGCTTTGGTAGCAGCACTAGCACAGATACGCAGTATTTT